The source of this T cell receptor (beta chain) is a study of blood T cell repertoires in COVID-19. Overall study: From the United States, Italy and Spain came samples of acute and convalescent COVID-19.

Trimming removed 3 bases from V and 0 bases from J; junction bases left unmatched: 3. CDR1 WSHSY and CDR2 SAAADI come from the germline V gene. This CDR3 is built from 16 residues. The authors' processing: Researchers report that nucleated cell counts were estimated from reference gene primer amplification. The data were produced by immunoSEQ multiplex PCR, yet TCRdb's version contains in-frame clones alone and is incomplete. The V and J calls and clone size come from that table; D and trimming were worked out from the DNA. The sample includes 250,000 to 300,000 clones, about nine tenths of them seen just once. This clone was recorded only once.

Sequencing input: peripheral blood. This TCR was recovered from a woman in her 50s who had recovered from COVID-19. The rearrangement links TRBV10-2 to TRBJ2-7, with TRBD2 matching over 12 bases. Written as DNA, the CDR3 is TGCGCCAGCAGTGAATCTAGCGGGGGGGCCTCCTACGAGCAGTACTTC. Amino acid sequence: CASSESSGGASYEQYF.